Listed below are T cell receptor beta chains from one sample, sequenced in a study of CD8 T cells in ankylosing spondylitis. TCRdb reanalysed the 5' RACE reads using MiXCR and keeps one entry per CDR3 protein. Of approximately 69,000 distinct CDR3 sequences detected, roughly 5.2% appear once; the ten largest clones hold approximately 2.1%. Sequencing used blood, either unsorted or a sorted T cell fraction (not recorded which). These receptors were taken from a male donor with ankylosing spondylitis or in good health (not recorded which). CDR3s include the opening cysteine and the closing phenylalanine or tryptophan. A D gene is named only where the DNA matches it firmly. Clone sizes are given selectively: once, few, many, or a class where the clone is expanded.

>TRBD2|TRBV5-1|TRBJ2-1|few
CASSPSGGGQGNEQFF
TGCGCCAGCAGCCCCTCCGGGGGGGGGCAAGGGAATGAGCAGTTCTTC
>TRBD2|TRBV7-9|TRBJ2-3|many
CASSIGGETSTDTQYF
TGTGCCAGCAGTATTGGGGGGGAAACTAGCACAGATACGCAGTATTTT
>TRBD2|TRBV2|TRBJ2-1|many
CASTRTSGGVDEQFF
TGTGCCAGCACCCGGACTAGCGGGGGGGTAGATGAGCAGTTCTTC
>-|TRBV6-1|TRBJ2-1|many
CASSAWGDDEQFF
TGTGCCAGCAGTGCCTGGGGGGATGATGAGCAGTTCTTC
>-|TRBV20-1|TRBJ2-3|many
CSAPPRGGGQRGVPDTQYF
TGCAGTGCCCCCCCGAGGGGCGGGGGACAGAGAGGCGTCCCAGATACGCAGTATTTT
>TRBD2|TRBV19|TRBJ2-7|many
CASSGTSGFYEQYF
TGTGCCAGTAGTGGGACTAGCGGATTTTACGAGCAGTACTTC
>-|TRBV27|TRBJ2-7|many
CASSLQTGGAFYEQYF
TGTGCCAGCAGTTTACAGACAGGAGGGGCCTTCTACGAGCAGTACTTC
>-|TRBV30|TRBJ2-6|many
CAWSAGGANVLTF
TGTGCCTGGAGCGCCGGAGGGGCCAACGTCCTGACTTTC
>-|TRBV4-1|TRBJ2-5|many
CASSQGWGQETQYF
TGCGCCAGCAGCCAAGGATGGGGCCAAGAGACCCAGTACTTC
>TRBD2|TRBV20-1|TRBJ2-3|many
CSASSGGVFTDTQYF
TGCAGTGCTTCTAGCGGGGGGGTTTTCACAGATACGCAGTATTTT
>-|TRBV7-6|TRBJ2-1|many
CASSSDQGYNEQFF
TGTGCCAGCAGCTCAGACCAGGGGTACAATGAGCAGTTCTTC
>-|TRBV7-2|TRBJ2-7|many
CASSFPLGTPPEQYF
TGTGCCAGCAGCTTCCCGCTCGGGACGCCCCCCGAGCAGTACTTC
>-|TRBV5-1|TRBJ2-5|many
CASSPIRDKGHETQYF
TGCGCCAGCAGCCCAATCCGGGACAAAGGGCATGAGACCCAGTACTTC
>TRBD1|TRBV29-1|TRBJ2-7|many
CSVELQGKGEQYF
TGCAGCGTTGAGCTACAGGGGAAGGGCGAGCAGTACTTC
>-|TRBV20-1|TRBJ1-4|many
CSAREVRANEKLFF
TGCAGTGCTAGAGAAGTCCGAGCTAATGAAAAACTGTTTTTT
>TRBD2|TRBV20-1|TRBJ2-5|many
CSANSGGDQETQYF
TGCAGTGCTAATAGCGGGGGGGACCAAGAGACCCAGTACTTC
>-|TRBV6-2/TRBV6-3|TRBJ2-3|many
CASSYYGHPDTQYF
TGTGCCAGCAGTTACTACGGACACCCAGATACGCAGTATTTT
>TRBD1|TRBV5-6|TRBJ2-3|many
CASSFRSTGGRDTQYF
TGTGCCAGCAGCTTTAGGTCGACAGGGGGTCGCGATACGCAGTATTTT
>-|TRBV29-1|TRBJ2-1|many
CSMQGLLRNEQFF
TGCAGCATGCAGGGGCTTTTAAGGAATGAGCAGTTCTTC
>-|TRBV6-4|TRBJ2-2|many
CASSDRVTGELFF
TGTGCCAGCAGTGACCGGGTCACCGGGGAGCTGTTTTTT
>-|TRBV7-8|TRBJ2-1|-
CASSPTGTVDIEQFF
TGTGCCAGCAGCCCCACCGGGACCGTAGACATTGAGCAGTTCTTC
>-|TRBV7-9|TRBJ2-7|many
CASSLVGKARYEQYF
TGTGCCAGCAGCTTAGTCGGGAAGGCCCGTTACGAGCAGTACTTC
>-|TRBV29-1|TRBJ2-7|many
CSVEVIQGSEQYF
TGCAGCGTTGAAGTAATACAGGGTAGCGAGCAGTACTTC
>-|TRBV5-1|TRBJ1-1|-
CASSGTGMNTEAFF
TGCGCCAGCAGCGGGACGGGTATGAACACTGAAGCTTTCTTT
>TRBD1|TRBV5-6|TRBJ1-3|many
CASSPMGQGSSNTIYF
TGTGCCAGCAGCCCTATGGGACAGGGGAGTAGCAACACCATATATTTT
>-|TRBV7-2|TRBJ1-2|few
CASRHDSLLYGYTF
TGTGCCAGCAGACACGACAGCCTTCTATATGGCTACACCTTC
>-|TRBV20-1|TRBJ2-3|many
CSARDLVNADTQYF
TGCAGTGCTAGAGATTTGGTCAATGCAGATACGCAGTATTTT
>-|TRBV11-2|TRBJ2-3|many
CASSFESRKTDTQYF
TGTGCCAGCAGCTTTGAGTCCCGAAAGACAGATACGCAGTATTTT
>TRBD1|TRBV5-1|TRBJ1-1|many
CASSPRTGAGTEAFF
TGCGCCAGCAGCCCCCGGACAGGGGCCGGCACTGAAGCTTTCTTT
>-|TRBV10-3|TRBJ2-5|many
CAISELGEETQYF
TGTGCCATCAGTGAGTTGGGGGAAGAGACCCAGTACTTC
>-|TRBV20-1|TRBJ2-2|many
CCARDPRAGNTGELFF
TGCTGTGCTAGAGACCCCAGGGCCGGGAACACCGGGGAGCTGTTTTTT
>-|TRBV6-2/TRBV6-3|TRBJ1-2|many
CASGTHYGYTF
TGTGCCAGCGGGACTCACTATGGCTACACCTTC
>-|TRBV5-6|TRBJ2-7|many
CASSLAGIDYEQYF
TGTGCCAGCAGCTTGGCAGGAATTGACTACGAGCAGTACTTC
>-|TRBV2|TRBJ2-1|many
CASSGRVTGPSYNEQFF
TGTGCCAGCAGTGGTCGGGTGACTGGCCCCTCCTACAATGAGCAGTTCTTC
>-|TRBV27|TRBJ1-2|many
CASSLRGNYGYTF
TGTGCCAGCAGTCTCAGGGGTAACTATGGCTACACCTTC
>-|TRBV10-3|TRBJ1-1|many
CAISEAHRDTEAFF
TGTGCCATCAGTGAGGCCCACCGGGACACTGAAGCTTTCTTT
>TRBD1|TRBV6-2/TRBV6-3|TRBJ2-7|many
CASSAGTASSYEQYF
TGTGCCAGCAGCGCCGGGACAGCGAGCTCCTACGAGCAGTACTTC
>-|TRBV28|TRBJ2-2|many
CASRPEGANTGELFF
TGTGCCAGCAGGCCTGAGGGGGCGAACACCGGGGAGCTGTTTTTT
>TRBD1|TRBV18|TRBJ1-2|many
CASSTRHGQGGYGYTF
TGTGCCAGCTCAACGCGACACGGACAGGGAGGCTATGGCTACACCTTC
>TRBD1|TRBV7-8|TRBJ1-5|many
CASSLALDRGGQPQHF
TGTGCCAGCAGCTTAGCGCTGGACAGGGGTGGGCAGCCCCAGCATTTT
>TRBD2|TRBV20-1|TRBJ2-3|many
CSARARKRGSTDTQYF
TGCAGTGCTAGAGCTCGGAAGCGGGGGAGCACAGATACGCAGTATTTT
>TRBD2|TRBV12-3/TRBV12-4|TRBJ2-3|many
CASSQLAGAADTQYF
TGTGCCAGCAGTCAACTAGCGGGGGCGGCAGATACGCAGTATTTT
>-|TRBV29-1|TRBJ1-1|-
CSVPGGSEAFF
TGCAGCGTTCCCGGGGGGAGTGAAGCTTTCTTT
>-|TRBV5-1|TRBJ2-5|many
CATPGGKKTQYF
TGCGCCACCCCGGGGGGCAAAAAGACCCAGTACTTC
>TRBD1|TRBV6-2/TRBV6-3|TRBJ1-6|many
CASSNRGSNSPLHF
TGTGCCAGCTCTAACAGGGGGTCTAATTCACCCCTCCACTTT
>-|TRBV18|TRBJ2-1|many
CASSPQDLEQFF
TGTGCCAGCTCACCACAGGATCTTGAGCAGTTCTTC
>-|TRBV28|TRBJ2-1|few
CARRLAKSYNEQFF
TGTGCCAGGAGATTGGCAAAATCCTACAATGAGCAGTTCTTC
>TRBD1|TRBV11-2|TRBJ1-2|many
CASSLGDRPGRNVYGYTF
TGTGCCAGCAGCTTGGGGGACAGGCCTGGACGAAATGTTTATGGCTACACCTTC
>TRBD1|TRBV30|TRBJ1-4|-
CAQGGQGAEKLFF
TGTGCCCAGGGCGGACAGGGGGCGGAAAAACTGTTTTTT
>TRBD1|TRBV7-2|TRBJ2-5|-
CASSNRGRTTETQYF
TGTGCCAGCAGTAACAGGGGGCGCACAACAGAGACCCAGTACTTC
>-|TRBV5-1|TRBJ2-2|many
CASSLDAGTGELFF
TGCGCCAGCAGCTTGGATGCGGGTACCGGGGAGCTGTTTTTT
>TRBD1|TRBV5-1|TRBJ1-4|many
CASSLGTGNEKLFF
TGCGCCAGCAGCCTCGGGACAGGGAATGAAAAACTGTTTTTT
>TRBD2|TRBV10-3|TRBJ2-3|-
CAISDRPAGNTATQYF
TGTGCCATCAGTGATCGGCCAGCGGGGAATACGGCTACGCAGTATTTT
>TRBD2|TRBV20-1|TRBJ2-5|many
CSSPKGTSGSLKWETQYF
TGCAGTTCACCAAAGGGGACTAGCGGGAGTTTAAAGTGGGAGACCCAGTACTTC